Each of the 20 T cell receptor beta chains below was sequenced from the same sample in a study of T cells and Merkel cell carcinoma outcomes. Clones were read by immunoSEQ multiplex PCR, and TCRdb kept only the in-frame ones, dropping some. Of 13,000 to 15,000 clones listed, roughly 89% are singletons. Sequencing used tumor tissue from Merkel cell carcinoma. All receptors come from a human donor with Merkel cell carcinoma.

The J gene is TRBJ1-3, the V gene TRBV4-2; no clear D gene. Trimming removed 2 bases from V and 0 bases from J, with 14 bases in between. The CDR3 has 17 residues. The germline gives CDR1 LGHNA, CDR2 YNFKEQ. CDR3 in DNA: TGTGCCAGCAGCCAATTCAGCATGGGCGGCTCTGGAAACACCATATATTTT. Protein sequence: CASSQFSMGGSGNTIYF.

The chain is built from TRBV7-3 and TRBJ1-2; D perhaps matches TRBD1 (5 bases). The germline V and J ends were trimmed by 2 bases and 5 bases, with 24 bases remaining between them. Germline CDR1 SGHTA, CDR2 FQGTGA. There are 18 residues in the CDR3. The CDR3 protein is CASSLSILRTQGEYGYTF. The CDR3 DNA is TGTGCCAGCAGCTTATCGATCCTGCGGACCCAGGGTGAATATGGCTACACCTTC.

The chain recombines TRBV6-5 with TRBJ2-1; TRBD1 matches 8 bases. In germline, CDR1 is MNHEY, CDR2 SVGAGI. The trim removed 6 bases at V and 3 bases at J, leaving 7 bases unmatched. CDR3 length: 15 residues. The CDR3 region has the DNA TGTGCCAGCAGCCCAGGGGGCCCGAACTACAATGAGCAGTTCTTC. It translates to CASSPGGPNYNEQFF.

CDR3 region: CATTGTAGKELFF. The CDR3 DNA follows: TGTGCCACCACCGGGACAGCTGGGAAAGAACTGTTTTTT. The chain is built from TRBV10-3 and TRBJ1-4; 7 bases fit TRBD1. CDR1 and CDR2 (germline): ENHRY, SYGVKD. This CDR3 contains 13 residues. V shed 10 bases, J shed 12 bases, and the junction held 14 bases outside the gene matches.

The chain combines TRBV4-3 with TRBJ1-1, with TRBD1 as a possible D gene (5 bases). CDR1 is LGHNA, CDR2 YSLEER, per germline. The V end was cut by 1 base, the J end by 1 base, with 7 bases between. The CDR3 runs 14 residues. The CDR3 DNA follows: TGCGCCAGCAGCCAAGCTGACAGGAACACTGAAGCTTTCTTT. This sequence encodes CASSQADRNTEAFF.

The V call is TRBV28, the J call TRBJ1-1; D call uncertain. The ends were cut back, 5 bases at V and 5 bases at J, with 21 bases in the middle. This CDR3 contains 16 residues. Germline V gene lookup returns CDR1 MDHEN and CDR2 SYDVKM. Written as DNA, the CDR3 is TGTGCCAGCAGTCCGACGGACGGCTCGGTTGGTACTGAAGCTTTCTTT. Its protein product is CASSPTDGSVGTEAFF.

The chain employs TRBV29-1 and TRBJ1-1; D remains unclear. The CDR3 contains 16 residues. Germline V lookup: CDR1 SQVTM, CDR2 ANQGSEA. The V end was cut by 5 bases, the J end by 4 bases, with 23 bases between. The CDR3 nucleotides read TGCAGCGTTTTCCCATCAGTCAGTGTAGTGGGCACTGAAGCTTTCTTT. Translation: CSVFPSVSVVGTEAFF.

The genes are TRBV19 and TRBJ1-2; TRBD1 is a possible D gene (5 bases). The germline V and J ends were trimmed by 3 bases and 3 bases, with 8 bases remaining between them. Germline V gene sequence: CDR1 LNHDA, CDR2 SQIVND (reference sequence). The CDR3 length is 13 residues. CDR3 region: CASSMGLDYGYTF. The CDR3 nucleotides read TGTGCCAGTAGTATGGGACTTGACTATGGCTACACCTTC.

The DNA for the CDR3 is TGTGCCAGCAGTGTAATAGGCAGGGTCTCTGGCTACACCTTC. Amino acids: CASSVIGRVSGYTF. V gene TRBV2 combines with J gene TRBJ1-2, with a possible D match to TRBD1 (5 bases). The germline gives CDR1 SNHLY, CDR2 FYNNEI. The CDR3 sequence is 14 residues long. V was pared by 4 bases and J by 7 bases, with 16 bases between.

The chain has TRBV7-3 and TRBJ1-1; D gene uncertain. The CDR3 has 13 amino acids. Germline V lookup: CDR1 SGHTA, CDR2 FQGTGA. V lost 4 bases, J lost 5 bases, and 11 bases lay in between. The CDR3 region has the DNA TGTGCCAGCAGCTCAGACCGTACAACTGAAGCTTTCTTT. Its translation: CASSSDRTTEAFF.

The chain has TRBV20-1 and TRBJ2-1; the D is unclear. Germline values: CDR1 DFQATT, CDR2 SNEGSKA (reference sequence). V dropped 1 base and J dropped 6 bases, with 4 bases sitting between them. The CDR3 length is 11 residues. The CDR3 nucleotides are TGCAGTGCTAGAGTCATCAATGAGCAGTTCTTC. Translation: CSARVINEQFF.

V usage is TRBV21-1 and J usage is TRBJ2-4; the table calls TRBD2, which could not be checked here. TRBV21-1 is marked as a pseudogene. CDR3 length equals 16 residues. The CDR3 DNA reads TGTGCCAGCAGCAAGAAGGAGGAGACTGCCAAAAACATTCAGTACTTC. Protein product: CASSKKEETAKNIQYF.

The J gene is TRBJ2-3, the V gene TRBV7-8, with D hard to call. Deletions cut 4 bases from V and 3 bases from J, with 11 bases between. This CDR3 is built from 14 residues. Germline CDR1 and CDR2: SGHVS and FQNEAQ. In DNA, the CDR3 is TGTGCCAGCAGCTCTTTGAGGTTGACAGATACGCAGTATTTT. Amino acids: CASSSLRLTDTQYF. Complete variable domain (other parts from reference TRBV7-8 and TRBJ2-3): GAGVSQSPRYKVAKRGQDVALRCDPISGHVSLFWYQQALGQGPEFLTYFQNEAQLDKSGLPSDRFFAERPEGSVSTLKIQRTQQEDSAVYLCASSSLRLTDTQYFGPGTRLTVL.

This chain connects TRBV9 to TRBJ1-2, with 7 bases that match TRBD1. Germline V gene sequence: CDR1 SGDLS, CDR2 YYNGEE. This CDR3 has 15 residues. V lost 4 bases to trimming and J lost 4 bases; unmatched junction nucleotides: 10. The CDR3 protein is CASSKRTTGSYGYTF. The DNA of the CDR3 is TGTGCCAGCAGCAAACGCACGACAGGGTCCTATGGCTACACCTTC.

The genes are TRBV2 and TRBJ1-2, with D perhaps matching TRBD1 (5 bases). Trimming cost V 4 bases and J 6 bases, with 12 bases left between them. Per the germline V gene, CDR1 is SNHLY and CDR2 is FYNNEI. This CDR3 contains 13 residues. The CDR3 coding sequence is TGTGCCAGCAGTGTACGGGGGAAAGATGGCTACACCTTC. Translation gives CASSVRGKDGYTF.

For the CDR3, the DNA is TGTGCCAGCAGTCGCTCCGGGGCCCGTGGGGAGCTGTTTTTT. Translation gives CASSRSGARGELFF. The gene calls are TRBV6-5 and TRBJ2-2; D may match TRBD1 or TRBD2 (5 bases each). Germline CDR1 MNHEY, CDR2 SVGAGI. V lost 5 bases and J 8 bases, leaving 15 bases between the germline ends. The CDR3 runs 14 residues.

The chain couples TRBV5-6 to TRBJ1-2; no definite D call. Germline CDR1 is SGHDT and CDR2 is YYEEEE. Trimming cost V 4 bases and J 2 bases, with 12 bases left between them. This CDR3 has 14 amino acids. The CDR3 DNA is TGTGCCAGCAGCATTCCGACGGGGAACTATGGCTACACCTTC. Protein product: CASSIPTGNYGYTF.

The CDR3 DNA reads as TGTGCCAGCAGCGTAGATGGGACTAGCGGCTACGAGCAGTACTTC. It translates to CASSVDGTSGYEQYF. The J gene is TRBJ2-7, the V gene TRBV9, with 11 bases that match TRBD2. V was pared by 0 bases and J by 3 bases, with 2 bases of the junction left unmatched. Per the germline V gene, CDR1 is SGDLS and CDR2 is YYNGEE. CDR3 length: 15 residues.

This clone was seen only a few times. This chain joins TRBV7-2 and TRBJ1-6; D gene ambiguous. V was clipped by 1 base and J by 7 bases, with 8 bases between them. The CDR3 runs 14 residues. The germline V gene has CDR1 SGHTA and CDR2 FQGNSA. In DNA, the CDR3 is TGTGCCAGCAGCTTAGGATTCATAAATTCACCCCTCCACTTT. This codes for CASSLGFINSPLHF.

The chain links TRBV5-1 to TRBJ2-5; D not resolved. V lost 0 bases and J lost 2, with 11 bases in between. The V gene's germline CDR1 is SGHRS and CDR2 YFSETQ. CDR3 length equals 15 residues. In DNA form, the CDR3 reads TGCGCCAGCAGCTTGGGGGTCAACATACAAGAGACCCAGTACTTC. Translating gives CASSLGVNIQETQYF.